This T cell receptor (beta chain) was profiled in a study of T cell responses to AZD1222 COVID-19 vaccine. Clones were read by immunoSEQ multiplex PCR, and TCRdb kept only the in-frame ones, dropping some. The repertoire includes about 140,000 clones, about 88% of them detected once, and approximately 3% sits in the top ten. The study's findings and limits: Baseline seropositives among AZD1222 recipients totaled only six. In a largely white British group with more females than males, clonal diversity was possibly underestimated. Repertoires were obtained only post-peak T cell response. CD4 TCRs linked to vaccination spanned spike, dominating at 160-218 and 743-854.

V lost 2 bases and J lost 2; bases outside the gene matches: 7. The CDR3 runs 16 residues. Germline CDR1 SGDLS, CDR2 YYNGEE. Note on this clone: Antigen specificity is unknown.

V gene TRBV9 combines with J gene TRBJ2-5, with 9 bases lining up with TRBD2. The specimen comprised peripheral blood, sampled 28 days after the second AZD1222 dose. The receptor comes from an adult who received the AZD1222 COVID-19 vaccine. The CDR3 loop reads CASSVHPAGGQETQYF. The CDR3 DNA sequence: TGTGCCAGCAGCGTTCACCCAGCGGGAGGACAAGAGACCCAGTACTTC. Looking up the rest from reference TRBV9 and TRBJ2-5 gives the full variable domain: DSGVTQTPKHLITATGQRVTLRCSPRSGDLSVYWYQQSLDQGLQFLIQYYNGEERAKGNILERFSAQQFPDLHSELNLSSLELGDSALYFCASSVHPAGGQETQYFGPGTRLLVL.